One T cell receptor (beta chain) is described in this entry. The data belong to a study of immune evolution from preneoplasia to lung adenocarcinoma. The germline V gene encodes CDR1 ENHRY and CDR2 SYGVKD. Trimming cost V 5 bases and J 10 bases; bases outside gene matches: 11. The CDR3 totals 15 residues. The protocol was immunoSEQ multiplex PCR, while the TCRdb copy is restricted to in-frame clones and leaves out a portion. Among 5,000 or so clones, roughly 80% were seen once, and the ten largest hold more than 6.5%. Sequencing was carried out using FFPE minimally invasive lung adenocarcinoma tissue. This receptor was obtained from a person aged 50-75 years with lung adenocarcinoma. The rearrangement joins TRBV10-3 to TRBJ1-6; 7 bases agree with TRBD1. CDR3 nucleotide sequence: TGTGCCATCAGTTCCAGGGGGGCAGGGTTATCACCCCTCCACTTT. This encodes CAISSRGAGLSPLHF.